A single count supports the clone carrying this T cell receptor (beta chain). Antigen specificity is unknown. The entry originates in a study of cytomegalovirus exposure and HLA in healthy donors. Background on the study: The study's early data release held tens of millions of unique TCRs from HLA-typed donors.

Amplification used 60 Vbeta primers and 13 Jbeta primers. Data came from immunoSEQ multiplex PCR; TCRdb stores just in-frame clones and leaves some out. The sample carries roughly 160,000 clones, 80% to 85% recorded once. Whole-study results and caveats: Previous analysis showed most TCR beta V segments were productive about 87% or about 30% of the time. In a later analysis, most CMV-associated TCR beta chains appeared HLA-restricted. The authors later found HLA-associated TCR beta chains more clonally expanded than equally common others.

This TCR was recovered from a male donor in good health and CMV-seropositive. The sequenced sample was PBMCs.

In DNA, the CDR3 is TGTGCCAGCAGTTCCCACCGTGGTCTGAGACAGGGAGAGACCCAGTACTTC. It is translated as CASSSHRGLRQGETQYF. The V call is TRBV28, the J call TRBJ2-5; 7 bases align to TRBD1. V was clipped by 4 bases and J by 4 bases; unmatched bases: 15. The CDR3 runs 17 residues. CDR1 MDHEN and CDR2 SYDVKM come from the germline V gene.